The 18 T cell receptor beta chains below were found in one sample sequenced in a study of T cells in localized non-small cell lung cancer. Assay: immunoSEQ multiplex PCR; the TCRdb copy retains only in-frame clones and omits some. The sample has about 40,000 clones, 90% to 95% seen once. Sequences were derived from PBMCs, sampled before any cancer treatment. The receptors come from a woman aged 35 to 70 with stage II lung adenocarcinoma.

This clone was recorded only once. Sequence at one end of the junction differs from germline and may be a read error. In nucleotides, the CDR3 is TGTGCCAGCAGGGAAGCGGGGATGGAGACCCAGTACTTC. It translates to CASREAGMETQYF. The chain carries TRBV6-1 and TRBJ2-5; 7 nucleotides align to TRBD2. Germline values: CDR1 MNHNS, CDR2 SASEGT. The CDR3 contains 13 residues.

This clone appeared a single time. The chain is built from TRBV12-5 and TRBJ1-1; 8 nucleotides line up with TRBD1. CDR3 size: 15 residues. Germline CDR1 reads LGHNT; CDR2 reads FRNRAP. V lost 6 bases and J lost 4; bases outside the gene matches: 10. CDR3 residues: CASGQDRGQSTEAFF. The DNA for the CDR3 is TGTGCTAGTGGACAAGACAGGGGTCAGAGCACTGAAGCTTTCTTT.

This clone was counted a single time. The J gene is TRBJ2-3, the V gene TRBV2, with 7 bases fitting TRBD2. Germline V lookup: CDR1 SNHLY, CDR2 FYNNEI. Germline trimming cut 9 bases from V and 1 base from J; bases unmatched to any gene: 7. This CDR3 region has 14 residues. CDR3 region: CASRASGRTDTQYF. As DNA, the CDR3 is TGTGCCAGTCGGGCTAGCGGACGCACAGATACGCAGTATTTT.

This clone was seen only once. The J gene is TRBJ2-1, the V gene TRBV19; no reliable D call. Trimming left V 0 bases short and J 1 base short, with 4 bases between. Germline V CDR1 and CDR2: LNHDA, SQIVND (reference sequence). The CDR3 totals 14 residues. CDR3 DNA sequence: TGTGCCAGTAGTATAGAGACTTCCTACAATGAGCAGTTCTTC. Amino acids: CASSIETSYNEQFF.

This chain uses TRBV7-2 with TRBJ2-5; possible D gene TRBD1, 5 bases. Germline CDR1 reads SGHTA; CDR2 reads FQGNSA. Trimming took off 1 base at V and 3 bases at J, with 21 bases between the two ends. CDR3 length equals 18 residues. The CDR3 DNA reads TGTGCCAGCAGCTTAGATTGGGGCTTGGAGCTTTCGAAAGAGACCCAGTACTTC. It translates to CASSLDWGLELSKETQYF.

The rearrangement uses TRBV10-1 and TRBJ1-1; TRBD1 matches at 7 bases. CDR1 is WNHNN, CDR2 SYGVQD, per germline (reference sequence). The CDR3 consists of 14 residues. The V segment lost 5 bases and the J segment 0 bases; nucleotides outside the gene matches: 3. The CDR3 here is CASSRDRLNTEAFF. For the CDR3, the DNA is TGCGCCAGCAGTCGGGACAGATTGAACACTGAAGCTTTCTTT.

This chain joins TRBV2 and TRBJ2-3, with D perhaps TRBD1 or TRBD2 (5 bases each). The ends were cut back, 7 bases at V and 2 bases at J, with 13 bases in the middle. CDR3 length: 14 residues. The V gene's germline CDR1 is SNHLY and CDR2 FYNNEI. The DNA of the CDR3 is TGTGCCAGCATACCCGGGACCTACACAGATACGCAGTATTTT. This gives the protein CASIPGTYTDTQYF.

The chain is built from TRBV14 and TRBJ2-5, with 9 bases identical to TRBD2. The J segment lost 5 bases and the V segment lost 1 base, leaving 2 bases of the junction unmatched. Germline V gene lookup returns CDR1 SGHDN and CDR2 FVKESK. There are 14 residues in the CDR3. CDR3 nucleotides: TGTGCCAGCAGCCAAGTGAGCGGGGGGGAGACCCAGTACTTC. Translating gives CASSQVSGGETQYF.

The rearrangement uses TRBV29-1 and TRBJ1-2, with D possibly matching TRBD1 (5 bases). Trimming took 1 base from V and 1 from J, leaving 7 bases between them. CDR3 length: 13 amino acids. Germline V gene sequence: CDR1 SQVTM, CDR2 ANQGSEA. CDR3: CSVEGGGNYGYTF. The CDR3 DNA is TGCAGCGTTGAAGGGGGGGGTAACTATGGCTACACCTTC.

The genes are TRBV9 and TRBJ2-1, with 10 bases lining up with TRBD2. The CDR3 is 15 amino acids. The V gene's germline CDR1 is SGDLS and CDR2 YYNGEE. Trimming removed 3 bases from V and 10 bases from J; junction bases left unmatched: 10. CDR3 amino acids: CASSASRKTSGEQFF. CDR3 bases: TGTGCCAGCAGCGCCTCCCGGAAGACTAGCGGGGAGCAGTTCTTC.

The genes are TRBV28 and TRBJ1-2; D gene uncertain. The V gene lost 6 bases and the J gene lost 4 bases, with 21 bases spanning the gap. Germline V CDR1 and CDR2: MDHEN, SYDVKM. The CDR3 runs to 16 residues. The CDR3 DNA reads TGTGCCAGCAGCTCCCTCTATGAAGTCCTTGTCTATGGCTACACCTTC. Residues: CASSSLYEVLVYGYTF.

The V gene is TRBV19, the J gene TRBJ2-7; possibly TRBD1 for D (6 bases). The V end was cut by 6 bases, the J end by 3 bases, with 12 bases between. Germline lookup yields CDR1 LNHDA and CDR2 SQIVND (reference sequence). CDR3 length: 13 residues. The CDR3 is CASRPNRDYEQYF. The CDR3 DNA sequence: TGTGCCAGTAGACCTAACAGGGACTACGAGCAGTACTTC.

The rearrangement joins TRBV6-1 to TRBJ2-7; TRBD1 matches 10 bases. The V gene end was trimmed by 6 bases and the J gene end by 6 bases; junction bases not matched to a gene: 14. There are 16 residues in the CDR3. Looked up from germline, CDR1 is MNHNS and CDR2 is SASEGT. CDR3 coding DNA: TGTGCCAGCAGAGAACGTCCGGACAGGGGGGAACGCGAGCAGTACTTC. Amino acid sequence: CASRERPDRGEREQYF.

The chain recombines TRBV6-6 with TRBJ1-4, with D unresolved. The CDR3 is 15 amino acids. Germline assignment: CDR1 MNHNY and CDR2 SVGAGI (reference sequence). Trimming removed 2 bases at V and 0 bases at J, with 7 bases between. CDR3 in DNA: TGTGCCAGCAGTTACAGGAGGTCAACTAATGAAAAACTGTTTTTT. As protein: CASSYRRSTNEKLFF.

The V call is TRBV9, the J call TRBJ2-6, with 7 bases aligning to TRBD2. Losses at the gene ends were 3 bases for V and 4 bases for J; bases not matched to a gene: 16. Germline V lookup: CDR1 SGDLS, CDR2 YYNGEE. The CDR3 runs 19 residues. DNA for the CDR3: TGTGCCAGCAGCGGGGTGGGAGGGCCCCCTCGAGGAGGGGCCAACGTCCTGACTTTC. Protein: CASSGVGGPPRGGANVLTF.

Concerning this clone: The sample carries other DNA sequences with the same CDR3. This chain uses TRBV5-1 with TRBJ1-1; no definite D call. Trimming pared 1 base from V and 11 bases from J, leaving 12 bases between. CDR3 length: 12 residues. Germline CDR1 and CDR2: SGHRS and YFSETQ. For the CDR3, the DNA is TGCGCCAGCAGCTTGAACAGACTTGAGGCTTTCTTT. Residues: CASSLNRLEAFF.

The chain is built from TRBV27 and TRBJ2-1; D is uncertain. The CDR3 sequence is 15 residues long. Germline lookup yields CDR1 MNHEY and CDR2 SMNVEV (reference sequence). Trimming pared 3 bases from V and 4 bases from J, leaving 13 bases between. This chain's CDR3 is CASSLSITRYNEQFF. CDR3 nucleotide sequence: TGTGCCAGCAGTTTGAGCATAACCAGATACAATGAGCAGTTCTTC.

The chain carries TRBV6-1 and TRBJ1-5; D is unresolved. V dropped 2 bases and J dropped 5 bases, with 7 bases sitting between them. The CDR3 has 13 residues. Germline V gene data show CDR1 as MNHNS and CDR2 as SASEGT. The CDR3 protein is CASSERRHQPQHF. CDR3 nucleotides: TGTGCCAGCAGTGAACGGAGGCATCAGCCCCAGCATTTT.